The entry below gives a single T cell receptor beta chain sequence along with its context. This sample is part of a study of OX40 agonist ivuxolimab in advanced cancers. About the study: Those enrolled were roughly 80% male, with a mean age of around 60 years and ages from about 20 to 90.

Method: immunoSEQ multiplex PCR; TCRdb's copy keeps in-frame clones and lacks some. Here the sample spans about 82,000 clones, 80% to 95% being singletons. Sequences were derived from CD4+ or CD8+ T cells sorted from blood, sampled in a trial of the OX40 agonist ivuxolimab. This clonotype was obtained from an adult with an advanced solid tumor such as melanoma, head and neck, liver or kidney cancer.

The CDR3 sequence is CASSEGSDPQPQHF. The CDR3, as DNA: TGTGCCAGCAGTGAAGGGTCAGACCCTCAGCCCCAGCATTTT. The chain carries TRBV6-1 and TRBJ1-5; D not certain. V gave up 1 base and J gave up 6 bases, with 10 bases separating them. The germline CDR1 and CDR2 sequences are MNHNS and SASEGT. This CDR3 contains 14 residues.